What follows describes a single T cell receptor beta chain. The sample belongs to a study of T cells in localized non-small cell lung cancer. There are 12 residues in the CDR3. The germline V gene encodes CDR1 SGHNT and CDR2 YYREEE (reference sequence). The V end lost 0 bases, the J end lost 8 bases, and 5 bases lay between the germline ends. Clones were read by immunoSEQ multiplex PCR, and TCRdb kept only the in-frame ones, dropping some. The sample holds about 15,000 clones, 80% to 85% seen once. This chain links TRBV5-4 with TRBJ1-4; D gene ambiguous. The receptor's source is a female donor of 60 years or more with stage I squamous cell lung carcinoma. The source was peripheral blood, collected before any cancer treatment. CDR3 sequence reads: CASSLVGEKLFF. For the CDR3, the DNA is TGTGCCAGCAGCTTGGTCGGAGAAAAACTGTTTTTT.